These T cell receptor beta chains were read from a single sample in a study of blood T cell repertoires in COVID-19. The table came from immunoSEQ multiplex PCR; TCRdb's copy has only in-frame clones and leaves some out. The top ten clones hold around 2.8% of a sample with under 250,000 clones, roughly 86% of them seen once. What was sequenced was peripheral blood. These receptors originate from an older woman with acute or convalescent COVID-19. The conserved cysteine and the conserved F or W are not part of the CDR3 here.

>TRBJ1-1|TRBV5-6
ASSSLQGYLTEAF
>TRBJ1-3|TRBV19
ASSIDPAGNTIY
>TRBJ1-2|TRBV30
AWSGSFYGYT
>TRBJ2-3|TRBV4-1
ASSRDRSTDTQY
>TRBJ2-1|TRBV7-9
ATTAGPYNEQF
>TRBJ1-5|TRBV19
ASTEYWDSSMEPQH
>TRBJ1-2|TRBV7-9
ASSLRTGGDGYT
>TRBJ2-1|TRBV4-1
ASSKGTQAGANNEQF
>TRBJ1-5|TRBV19
ASTLQGRQPQH
>TRBJ2-7|TRBV6-1
ASSGSAGTGSYEQY
>TRBJ1-5|TRBV28
ASTLHRQISNQPQH
>TRBJ2-7|TRBV7-9
ASSLVSVQGTKDEQY
>TRBJ1-2|TRBV7-6
ASSLVAGTANYGYT
>TRBJ2-7|TRBV3-1/TRBV3-2
ASSQILAARYEQY
>TRBJ2-5|TRBV6-5
ASSYAGYQETQY
>TRBJ1-2|TRBV5-4
ASSPGTGGRDYGYT
>TRBJ1-1|TRBV7-3
ASSSRGQGSTEAF
>TRBJ1-3|TRBV6-6
ASTLLAGNTIY
>TRBJ1-4|TRBV19
ASSHRDRNEKLF
>TRBJ1-2|TRBV30
AWSVRGKGYT
>TRBJ2-2|TRBV9
ASSARGSGELF
>TRBJ1-2|TRBV5-4
ASSLAGTGSYGYT
>TRBJ2-3|TRBV19
ATSPGLADTDTQY
>TRBJ2-7|TRBV7-7
ASSSGTGLDYEQY
>TRBJ1-4|TRBV2
ASSEMGLNAEKLF
>TRBJ1-5|TRBV24-1
ATSETGNNQPQH
>TRBJ1-1|TRBV27
ASSLRGYAEAF
>TRBJ1-5|TRBV4-3
ASSQFLGQGGQPQH
>TRBJ1-6|TRBV6-5
ASRKDSVYNSPLH
>TRBJ1-3|TRBV28
ASSFSAGNTIY
>TRBJ2-3|TRBV19
ASSIDFGTSGYTDTQY